What follows is one TCR beta chain and its context. The antigen remains unidentified. Only in-frame clones appear in the TCRdb table, and some are missing; sequencing was by immunoSEQ multiplex PCR. The table includes about 69,000 clones, 70% to 90% detected once. V was clipped by 3 bases and J by 7 bases, with 14 bases between them. Germline assignment: CDR1 SGHRS and CDR2 YFSETQ. This CDR3 region has 14 residues. This specimen belongs to a study of Tregs in tolerant kidney transplant recipients. Study outcomes and limitations: Activated donor B cell expansion appeared to reveal the most relevant donor-specific TCRbeta repertoire.

Thawed PBMCs were FACS-sorted into unstimulated CD4+CD25+CD127- regulatory T cells, CD4+CD25- non-regulatory cells, CD4 and CD8 cells. This sequence originates from a human donor who received a combined kidney and bone marrow transplant. The sample in question was CD4+ T cells from blood, obtained before the transplant. J is TRBJ2-1 and V is TRBV5-1; D possibly corresponds to TRBD2 (5 bases). CDR3 sequence reads: CASSSGPGKNEQFF. The CDR3 coding sequence is TGCGCCAGCAGCTCCGGGCCCGGGAAGAATGAGCAGTTCTTC.